The clone carrying this TCR beta chain occurred many times. This record comes from a study of T cells in Graves' hyperthyroidism and ophthalmopathy. The V gene end was trimmed by 3 bases and the J gene end by 8 bases; junction bases not matched to a gene: 5. The CDR3 runs to 13 residues. Germline assignment: CDR1 MNHEY and CDR2 SVGAGI. Template material for amplifying TCR beta CDR3 regions consisted of RNA transcripts. The study used the HTBI primer set for a first-round RT-PCR of the TCR CDR3. TCRdb reprocessed the multiplex PCR reads via MiXCR and lists one record per CDR3 protein. Altogether roughly 560,000 distinct CDR3 sequences are present, about 15% being singletons, with the ten largest covering around 4.5%.

The clonotype comes from a woman aged 40 to 55 with Graves' ophthalmopathy. The rearrangement joins TRBV6-5 to TRBJ1-2, with 8 nucleotides matching TRBD1. Specimen: blood. CDR3 in amino acids: CASSYLGQDGYTF. In DNA, the CDR3 is TGTGCCAGCAGTTATCTGGGACAGGACGGCTACACCTTC.